These 12 T cell receptor beta chains share one sample of origin, sequenced in a study of identical twins. A single record per CDR3 protein comes from TCRdb applying MiXCR to the 5' RACE reads. The sample holds some 250,000 distinct CDR3 sequences, 5.5% to 7.5% seen once. This sample also belongs to another study, concerning T cells expressing NK-cell markers.

Sequenced material: CD8+ T cells sorted from blood. All receptors come from a woman aged 18-29 years in good health.

This clonotype was counted ten times or more. This chain joins TRBV12-3 or TRBV12-4 and TRBJ2-7, with a tentative D call TRBD2 (6 bases). The germline V and J ends were trimmed by 3 bases and 5 bases, with 11 bases remaining between them. The CDR3 is 13 residues long. DNA of the CDR3: TGTGCCAGCAGTTTTGGAGGGGTCCACGAGCAGTACTTC. Its translation: CASSFGGVHEQYF.

In this sample, this clonotype turned up a few times. This chain links TRBV5-1 with TRBJ1-1; no clear D. Per the germline V gene, CDR1 is SGHRS and CDR2 is YFSETQ. The length of the CDR3 is 13 residues. Trimming removed 2 bases at V and 4 bases at J, with 9 bases between. CDR3 DNA sequence: TGCGCCAGCAGCTTCCGGGTCTCCACTGAAGCTTTCTTT. Its protein is CASSFRVSTEAFF.

The chain has TRBV29-1 and TRBJ1-2; D is uncertain. Germline CDR1 SQVTM, CDR2 ANQGSEA. The CDR3 length is 12 residues. V dropped 7 bases and J dropped 5 bases, with 14 bases sitting between them. CDR3 in amino acids: CSGRQLGYGYTF. The DNA for the CDR3 is TGCAGCGGGCGTCAGTTGGGGTATGGCTACACCTTC.

This clonotype was counted at least ten times. CDR3 coding DNA: TGTGCCAGCAGGGAGGGGGGCTTCGCAGATACGCAGTATTTT. This gives the protein CASREGGFADTQYF. J is TRBJ2-3 and V is TRBV6-1; D possibly uses TRBD1 or TRBD2 (6 bases each). CDR1 and CDR2 (germline): MNHNS, SASEGT. Trimming shortened V by 6 bases and J by 4 bases, and 14 bases separated the two germline ends. The CDR3 contains 14 residues.

This clonotype was observed a handful of times. The V gene is TRBV7-9, the J gene TRBJ1-2, with a possible D match to TRBD1 (5 bases). The V gene's germline CDR1 is SEHNR and CDR2 FQNEAQ (reference sequence). Trimming pared 7 bases from V and 2 bases from J, leaving 20 bases between. CDR3 length: 16 amino acids. The CDR3 is CASTAPHRSKNYGYTF. CDR3 DNA: TGTGCCAGCACCGCCCCCCACAGGTCAAAAAACTATGGCTACACCTTC.

V and J are TRBV10-3 and TRBJ2-3; TRBD2 matches at 7 bases. The germline CDR1 and CDR2 sequences are ENHRY and SYGVKD. This CDR3 spans 14 amino acids. J gave up 0 bases and V 6 bases, and 3 bases lay outside the gene matches. CDR3 sequence: CAIRGDYSTDTQYF. CDR3 bases: TGTGCCATCAGGGGGGACTATAGCACAGATACGCAGTATTTT.

This clonotype showed up many times. The V gene is TRBV24-1, the J gene TRBJ2-3, with D tentatively TRBD2 (5 bases). In germline, CDR1 is KGHDR, CDR2 SFDVKD. This CDR3 contains 13 residues. V was pared by 9 bases and J by 0 bases, with 9 bases between. CDR3 region: CATEEASTDTQYF. In DNA form, the CDR3 reads TGTGCCACCGAGGAGGCTAGCACAGATACGCAGTATTTT.

This clonotype appeared a few times. The genes are TRBV7-9 and TRBJ2-7, with a possible D match to TRBD2 (5 bases). The CDR3 covers 14 residues. Germline V CDR1 and CDR2: SEHNR, FQNEAQ (reference sequence). V lost 2 bases and J 4 bases, leaving 12 bases between the germline ends. Here the CDR3 reads CASSLRVRDYEQYF. CDR3 nucleotides: TGTGCCAGCAGCTTACGAGTACGGGATTACGAGCAGTACTTC.

This clonotype was observed a handful of times. The chain uses TRBV9 and TRBJ2-1, with 9 nucleotides matching TRBD1. This CDR3 is 17 amino acids long. Germline V gene lookup returns CDR1 SGDLS and CDR2 YYNGEE. J was trimmed by 4 bases and V by 2 bases; bases with no gene match: 10. The CDR3 here is CASSVGPGQGRYNEQFF. As DNA, the CDR3 is TGTGCCAGCAGCGTCGGACCGGGACAGGGAAGGTACAATGAGCAGTTCTTC.

This sequence joins TRBV11-2 and TRBJ1-2, with a tentative D call TRBD1 (5 bases). The CDR3 sequence is 14 residues long. From germline, CDR1 is SGHAT and CDR2 FQNNGV. Trimming removed 3 bases at V and 3 bases at J, with 11 bases between. In nucleotides, the CDR3 is TGTGCCAGCAGCTTTTACGGGGCGGACTATGGCTACACCTTC. Its translation: CASSFYGADYGYTF.

The chain combines TRBV13 with TRBJ2-1, with D unresolved. The germline CDR1 and CDR2 sequences are PRHDT and FYEKMQ (reference sequence). V lost 3 bases and J lost 4, with 13 bases in between. This CDR3 spans 15 amino acids. The CDR3 loop is CASSLRTSQYNEQFF. The DNA for the CDR3 is TGTGCCAGCAGCTTGAGGACGTCCCAATACAATGAGCAGTTCTTC. Complete variable domain (other parts from reference TRBV13 and TRBJ2-1): AAGVIQSPRHLIKEKRETATLKCYPIPRHDTVYWYQQGPGQDPQFLISFYEKMQSDKGSIPDRFSAQQFSDYHSELNMSSLELGDSALYFCASSLRTSQYNEQFFGPGTRLTVL.

V gene TRBV6-1 combines with J gene TRBJ2-7; the D gene is possibly TRBD2 (6 bases). The CDR3 sequence is 15 residues long. V gave up 6 bases and J gave up 3 bases, with 18 bases separating them. Germline CDR1 reads MNHNS; CDR2 reads SASEGT. The CDR3 region is CASSPDLALFYEQYF. The DNA for the CDR3 is TGTGCCAGCAGCCCCGATCTAGCGCTTTTCTACGAGCAGTACTTC.